This T cell receptor beta chain was retrieved from a study of T cell clonotyping in hematopoietic cell transplantation. The wider study: Recipients' pretransplant samples followed cytoreduction. The study's findings and limits: Recipient TCR diversity dropped after transplant; expanded clonotypes rose from day 30 to 180. Few recipient clonotypes overlapped donors; over 95% were de novo at given depth.

Turning to this clone: As yet, its antigen is unknown.

Time point defined: recipient sample about 28 days before transplant, after cytoreduction. Recipient blood drawn about 28 days pretransplant and days 30, 100, 180 after. The CDR3 is 13 amino acids. The V gene's germline CDR1 is MGHDK and CDR2 SYGVNS. Trimming took off 5 bases at V and 0 bases at J, with 7 bases between the two ends. Measured with immunoSEQ multiplex PCR; TCRdb has only the in-frame clones, and not every one. The table lists roughly 27,000 clones, roughly 84% of them singletons, with approximately 22% in the top ten. The material sequenced was peripheral blood mononuclear cells, taken before stem cell transplant. The clonotype originates from a woman aged 55-75 years with acute myeloid leukemia. Some clones in this sample may be carry-over from other donors' samples. The chain has TRBV25-1 and TRBJ1-1, with unresolved D. As DNA, the CDR3 is TGTGCCAGCAGTACTGGCCTGAACACTGAAGCTTTCTTT. Encoded protein: CASSTGLNTEAFF.